This T cell receptor beta chain emerged from a study of control samples from healthy donors and cancer patients. The germline V gene encodes CDR1 SGHTA and CDR2 FQGNSA. The CDR3 contains 13 residues. Trimming took 4 bases from V and 7 from J; bases not matched to a gene: 5. TCRdb keeps only in-frame clones here, not all; method: immunoSEQ multiplex PCR. The sample records around 150,000 clones, around 90% being singletons. Source material: blood. This chain joins TRBV7-2 and TRBJ2-7; 9 nucleotides align to TRBD1. The TCR comes from a man aged 30-40 years in good health. The CDR3 nucleotides are TGTGCCAGCAGCTGGGACAGGGCTAGGGAGCAGTACTTC. Protein sequence: CASSWDRAREQYF.